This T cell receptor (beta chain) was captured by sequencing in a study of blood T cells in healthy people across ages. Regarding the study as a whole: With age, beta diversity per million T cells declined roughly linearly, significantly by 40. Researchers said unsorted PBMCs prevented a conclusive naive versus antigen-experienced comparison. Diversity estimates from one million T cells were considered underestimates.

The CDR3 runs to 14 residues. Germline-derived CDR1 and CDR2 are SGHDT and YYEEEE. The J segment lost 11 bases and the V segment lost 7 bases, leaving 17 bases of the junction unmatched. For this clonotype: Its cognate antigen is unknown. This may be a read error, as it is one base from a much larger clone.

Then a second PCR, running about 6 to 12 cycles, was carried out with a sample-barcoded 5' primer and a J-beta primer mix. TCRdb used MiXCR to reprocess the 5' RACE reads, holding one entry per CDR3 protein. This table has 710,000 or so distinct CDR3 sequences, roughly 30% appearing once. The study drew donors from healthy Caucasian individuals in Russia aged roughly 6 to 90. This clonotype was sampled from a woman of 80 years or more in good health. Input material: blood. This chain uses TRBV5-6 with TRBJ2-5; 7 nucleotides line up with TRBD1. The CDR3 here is CASRIRGQFDEQYF. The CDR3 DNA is TGTGCCAGCCGAATTAGGGGGCAATTCGATGAGCAGTACTTC.